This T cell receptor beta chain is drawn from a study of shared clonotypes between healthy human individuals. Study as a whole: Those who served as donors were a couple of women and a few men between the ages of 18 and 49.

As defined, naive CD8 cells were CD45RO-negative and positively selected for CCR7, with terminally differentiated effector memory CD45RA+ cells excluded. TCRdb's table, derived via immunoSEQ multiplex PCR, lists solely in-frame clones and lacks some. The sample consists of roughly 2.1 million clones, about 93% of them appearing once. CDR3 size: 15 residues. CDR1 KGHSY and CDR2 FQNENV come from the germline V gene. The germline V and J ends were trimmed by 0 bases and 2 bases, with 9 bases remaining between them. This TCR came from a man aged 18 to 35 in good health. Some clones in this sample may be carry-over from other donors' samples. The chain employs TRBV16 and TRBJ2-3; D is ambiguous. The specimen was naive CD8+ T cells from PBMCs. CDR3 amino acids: CASSQSGSYTDTQYF. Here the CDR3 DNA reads TGTGCCAGCAGCCAATCCGGCTCTTACACAGATACGCAGTATTTT.